This T cell receptor beta chain stems from a study of blood T cell repertoires in COVID-19. Across the whole study: PBMCs, B-cell-depleted T cells, or T cells were the source of the cDNA or gDNA that made up the material.

This CDR3 is 13 amino acids long. Germline CDR1 and CDR2: SGHNT and YYREEE (reference sequence). V was trimmed by 0 bases and J by 5 bases, leaving 6 bases between them. How the authors handled the data: It was from reference gene primer amplification that nucleated cell counts were estimated. Repertoires were generated with immunoSEQ multiplex PCR, while TCRdb's copy carries only in-frame clones and drops some. That table furnishes V, J and clone size, whereas the DNA furnished D and trimming. The sample consists of 45,000 to 65,000 clones, 85% to 90% of them appearing once. This TCR was sampled from a man aged 80 or over with active COVID-19. This rearrangement joins TRBV5-4 to TRBJ1-5; D unclear. The sequencing sample was made of peripheral blood. This chain's CDR3 is CASSLDLDQPQHF. CDR3 DNA sequence: TGTGCCAGCAGCTTGGATCTTGATCAGCCCCAGCATTTT.